This TCR beta chain is from a study of post-analysis software for immune sequencing data. As for the study in general: Patients had relapsing-remitting, secondary progressive or progressive-relapsing multiple sclerosis; some lacked subtype.

Between the trimmed V and J ends, which lost 5 bases and 2 bases, there was a span of 10 bases. The CDR3 contains 12 residues. The germline V gene has CDR1 SQVTM and CDR2 ANQGSEA. Whole-study findings and limits: Same-batch preparations were strongly co-clustered by F measure. In patients, TRBV5-6, TRBV5-1 and TRBV20-1 belonged to five TRBV segments found more frequently than in controls.

About this clonotype itself: What it recognizes is unknown.

cDNA libraries for TCR beta contained unique molecular identifiers. With roughly 1 to 11 million T cells as the source, some 510,000 cDNA molecules resulted. TCRdb reanalysed the PCR reads using MiXCR and keeps one entry per CDR3 protein. Of around 440,000 distinct CDR3 sequences in the sample, approximately 46% are singletons; the top ten hold about 12%. Sequencing was carried out using blood. The receptor comes from a girl aged 10-17 years with multiple sclerosis. The V gene is TRBV29-1, the J gene TRBJ2-7, with D uncertain. CDR3 sequence reads: CSVRPETYEQYF. The CDR3 DNA reads as TGCAGCGTTCGTCCAGAAACCTACGAGCAGTACTTC.